A single sample gave rise to the 23 T cell receptor beta chains below, sequenced in a study of blood T cell repertoires in COVID-19. Sequencing was performed with immunoSEQ multiplex PCR; in TCRdb, only in-frame clones are kept and a portion is missing. This table holds 210,000 or so clones, 88% found once. Specimen: peripheral blood. The receptors come from a woman aged 55-69 years with acute or convalescent COVID-19.

The V call is TRBV11-2, the J call TRBJ2-2; the D gene is possibly TRBD1 (5 bases). This CDR3 spans 15 amino acids. The germline gives CDR1 SGHAT, CDR2 FQNNGV. V was clipped by 5 bases and J by 6 bases, with 16 bases between them. The CDR3 here is CASSPPYVGPGELFF. The CDR3, as DNA: TGTGCCAGCAGCCCCCCCTACGTGGGGCCCGGGGAGCTGTTTTTT. Looking up the rest from reference TRBV11-2 and TRBJ2-2 gives the full variable domain: EAGVAQSPRYKIIEKRQSVAFWCNPISGHATLYWYQQILGQGPKLLIQFQNNGVVDDSQLPKDRFSAERLKGVDSTLKIQPAKLEDSAVYLCASSPPYVGPGELFFGEGSRLTVL.

V and J are TRBV9 and TRBJ1-2; 8 positions agree with TRBD1. The germline gives CDR1 SGDLS, CDR2 YYNGEE. With 3 bases clipped from V and 0 bases from J, the junction kept 10 bases outside the gene matches. The CDR3 has 17 amino acids. CDR3 DNA: TGTGCCAGCAGCGCGGGGGACAGGCCACGACCTAACTATGGCTACACCTTC. Translating gives CASSAGDRPRPNYGYTF. Full variable domain (missing parts from reference TRBV9 and TRBJ1-2): DSGVTQTPKHLITATGQRVTLRCSPRSGDLSVYWYQQSLDQGLQFLIQYYNGEERAKGNILERFSAQQFPDLHSELNLSSLELGDSALYFCASSAGDRPRPNYGYTFGSGTRLTVV.

The chain links TRBV28 to TRBJ2-5; a weak D match, TRBD1 (6 bases). CDR3 length equals 15 residues. Germline CDR1 and CDR2: MDHEN and SYDVKM. Trimming stripped 4 bases from V and 1 base from J, with 13 bases between. The CDR3 loop reads CASSSRGGLQETQYF. CDR3 nucleotides: TGTGCCAGCAGTTCCCGAGGGGGTCTCCAAGAGACCCAGTACTTC.

This clone was recorded once. J is TRBJ1-3 and V is TRBV6-5; D call uncertain. V lost 4 bases to trimming and J lost 10 bases, with 11 bases between them. The germline V gene encodes CDR1 MNHEY and CDR2 SVGAGI. The CDR3 consists of 12 residues. CDR3 in amino acids: CASSSSAGTIYF. Here the CDR3 DNA reads TGTGCCAGCAGTTCATCAGCGGGGACCATATATTTT.

V gene TRBV11-3 combines with J gene TRBJ1-5; unclear D gene. CDR1 SGHNT and CDR2 YENEEA come from the germline V gene. V was pared by 5 bases and J by 5 bases, with 28 bases between. The CDR3 spans 19 residues. CDR3 residues: CASSPRSTLNIYLHQPQHF. DNA of the CDR3: TGTGCCAGCAGCCCCCGGTCAACCCTCAATATTTATTTGCATCAGCCCCAGCATTTT.

By share, this clone ranks as large. This chain joins TRBV28 and TRBJ2-1; 8 bases map to TRBD2. Trimming cost V 2 bases and J 6 bases; bases outside gene matches: 6. There are 15 residues in the CDR3. The germline CDR1 and CDR2 sequences are MDHEN and SYDVKM. The CDR3 loop is CASSLGGLDINEQFF. In nucleotides, the CDR3 is TGTGCCAGCAGTTTAGGGGGACTAGATATCAATGAGCAGTTCTTC.

V and J are TRBV3-1 (or the pseudogene TRBV3-2) and TRBJ2-3; D call uncertain. Trimming took 0 bases from V and 2 from J, leaving 9 bases between them. Germline V gives CDR1 LGHDT, CDR2 YNNKEL (reference sequence). The CDR3 is made up of 15 amino acids. The CDR3 nucleotides are TGTGCCAGCAGCCAAGATGTCAGGTCCACAGATACGCAGTATTTT. Protein product: CASSQDVRSTDTQYF.

The rearrangement links TRBV19 to TRBJ2-1, with TRBD2 identical over 9 bases. V lost 3 bases, J lost 9 bases, and 12 bases stayed unmatched. This CDR3 is 16 amino acids long. Germline V gene lookup returns CDR1 LNHDA and CDR2 SQIVND (reference sequence). In DNA, the CDR3 is TGTGCCAGTAGTATCTCTGCGGGGGGGGTGGTAAGTGAGCAGTTCTTC. Protein sequence: CASSISAGGVVSEQFF. The full variable domain, in which reference TRBV19 and TRBJ2-1 provide the parts outside the CDR3, is DGGITQSPKYLFRKEGQNVTLSCEQNLNHDAMYWYRQDPGQGLRLIYYSQIVNDFQKGDIAEGYSVSREKKESFPLTVTSAQKNPTAFYLCASSISAGGVVSEQFFGPGTRLTVL.

About this clone: The same CDR3 arises from other DNA sequences in this sample as well. V usage is TRBV30 and J usage is TRBJ1-6, with TRBD1 as a possible D gene (6 bases). Germline lookup yields CDR1 GTSNPN and CDR2 SVGIG (reference sequence). V dropped 5 bases and J dropped 5 bases, with 10 bases sitting between them. The CDR3 has 13 residues. For the CDR3, the DNA is TGTGCCTGGTCCGCAGGGGATAATTCACCCCTCCACTTT. This codes for CAWSAGDNSPLHF.

This chain links TRBV19 with TRBJ1-2, with TRBD1 matching over 7 bases. V was clipped by 3 bases and J by 6 bases; unmatched bases: 10. The CDR3 extends over 15 amino acids. The V gene's germline CDR1 is LNHDA and CDR2 SQIVND (reference sequence). The CDR3: CASSMAEGQINGYTF. The CDR3 region has the DNA TGTGCCAGTAGTATGGCGGAGGGACAGATTAATGGCTACACCTTC.

The chain joins TRBV14 to TRBJ1-2; D uncertain. From germline, CDR1 is SGHDN and CDR2 FVKESK. The CDR3 is 15 residues long. Trimming cost V 4 bases and J 3 bases, with 15 bases left between them. The CDR3: CASSPGLQTDYGYTF. The CDR3 coding sequence is TGTGCCAGCAGCCCAGGCCTGCAAACCGACTATGGCTACACCTTC.

V and J are TRBV29-1 and TRBJ2-5, with 10 positions matching TRBD2. The junction had 15 bases not matched to a gene; V was cut back by 3 bases and J by 5 bases. Looked up from germline, CDR1 is SQVTM and CDR2 is ANQGSEA. The CDR3 loop spans 17 amino acids. The chain's CDR3 is CSVEEGFLAGARETQYF. As DNA, the CDR3 is TGCAGCGTTGAGGAGGGTTTCCTAGCGGGAGCTCGGGAGACCCAGTACTTC. Full variable domain (rest looked up from reference TRBV29-1 and TRBJ2-5): SAVISQKPSRDICQRGTSLTIQCQVDSQVTMMFWYRQQPGQSLTLIATANQGSEATYESGFVIDKFPISRPNLTFSTLTVSNMSPEDSSIYLCSVEEGFLAGARETQYFGPGTRLLVL.

The V gene is TRBV5-8, the J gene TRBJ1-3; TRBD1 aligns across 9 bases. The CDR3 runs to 16 residues. CDR1 SGHTS and CDR2 YDEGEE come from the germline V gene. Trimming at V came to 0 bases and at J to 3 bases, leaving 4 bases not matched to a gene. The CDR3 spells CASSLAGTGFGNTIYF. The CDR3 DNA reads TGTGCCAGCAGCTTGGCCGGGACAGGGTTTGGAAACACCATATATTTT.

Of note for this clone: This specimen includes other DNA sequences encoding the same CDR3. V usage is TRBV18 and J usage is TRBJ1-2; TRBD1 might be the D (5 bases). This CDR3 comprises 13 residues. Germline CDR1 KGHSH, CDR2 LQKENI. The V end lost 1 base, the J end lost 3 bases, and 6 bases lay between the germline ends. This CDR3 reads CASSPRGDYGYTF. DNA of the CDR3: TGTGCCAGCTCACCACGGGGCGACTATGGCTACACCTTC.

The rearrangement joins TRBV6-9 to TRBJ2-1; perhaps TRBD2 as D (5 bases). The CDR3 spans 15 residues. Trimming pared 7 bases from V and 5 bases from J, leaving 18 bases between. Germline values: CDR1 MNHGY, CDR2 SVAAGI. The CDR3 is CASIRTSRVHNEQFF. The CDR3, as DNA: TGTGCCAGCATTCGCACTAGTCGAGTACACAATGAGCAGTTCTTC.

CDR3 sequence reads: CASRSPGQTGEQFF. CDR3 coding DNA: TGTGCCAGTCGCTCGCCGGGACAGACAGGTGAGCAGTTCTTC. The chain has TRBV28 and TRBJ2-1, with 7 nucleotides matching TRBD1. Germline-derived CDR1 and CDR2 are MDHEN and SYDVKM. The CDR3 runs 14 residues. Trimming took 9 bases from V and 9 from J; bases not matched to a gene: 14.

This chain joins TRBV19 and TRBJ2-3, with 7 bases fitting TRBD1. Germline values: CDR1 LNHDA, CDR2 SQIVND (reference sequence). CDR3 length: 14 amino acids. With 8 bases clipped from V and 5 bases from J, the junction kept 10 bases outside the gene matches. The chain's CDR3 is CASGPGTVQDTQYF. CDR3 nucleotides: TGTGCCAGTGGCCCCGGGACAGTACAAGATACGCAGTATTTT.

This chain uses TRBV24-1 with TRBJ2-1, with D hard to call. V was shortened by 1 base and J by 6 bases, with 6 bases between the two germline ends. The CDR3 is 13 amino acids. CDR1 is KGHDR and CDR2 is SFDVKD in the germline V gene. The CDR3 loop reads CATSDFGGNEQFF. CDR3 DNA sequence: TGTGCCACCAGTGATTTCGGCGGCAATGAGCAGTTCTTC.

The V and J genes are TRBV19 and TRBJ2-5, with no clear D. Germline loops: CDR1 LNHDA, CDR2 SQIVND (reference sequence). Trimming stripped 1 base from V and 5 bases from J, with 8 bases between. The CDR3 contains 13 residues. The DNA of the CDR3 is TGTGCCAGTAGTATAGGGAGTGGGGAGACCCAGTACTTC. Protein: CASSIGSGETQYF. Drawing the rest from reference TRBV19 and TRBJ2-5, the complete variable domain is DGGITQSPKYLFRKEGQNVTLSCEQNLNHDAMYWYRQDPGQGLRLIYYSQIVNDFQKGDIAEGYSVSREKKESFPLTVTSAQKNPTAFYLCASSIGSGETQYFGPGTRLLVL.

This clone has more than one count but fewer than ten. The chain uses TRBV10-3 and TRBJ1-1; possibly TRBD1 for D (6 bases). V lost 5 bases, J lost 0 bases, and 10 bases lay in between. Germline CDR1 is ENHRY and CDR2 is SYGVKD. The CDR3 has 14 amino acids. CDR3 region: CAISKTGLNTEAFF. The CDR3 nucleotides are TGTGCCATCAGTAAAACAGGGTTGAACACTGAAGCTTTCTTT.

V and J are TRBV11-3 and TRBJ2-5, with 14 bases identical to TRBD2. This CDR3 has 15 amino acids. CDR1 and CDR2 from the germline V gene are SGHNT and YENEEA. V lost 6 bases and J lost 5; bases outside the gene matches: 5. CDR3 sequence reads: CASSPGLAGVETQYF. The CDR3 DNA follows: TGTGCCAGCAGTCCGGGACTAGCGGGAGTGGAGACCCAGTACTTC.

The chain has TRBV19 and TRBJ1-3; D remains unclear. CDR3 length: 15 residues. The germline V gene encodes CDR1 LNHDA and CDR2 SQIVND (reference sequence). V gave up 9 bases and J gave up 0 bases, with 15 bases separating them. The CDR3 loop is CASRTQRGSGNTIYF. CDR3 nucleotides: TGTGCCAGCCGGACCCAACGGGGCTCTGGAAACACCATATATTTT.

The chain employs TRBV5-6 and TRBJ2-3, with 7 nucleotides matching TRBD1. CDR3 length: 15 residues. In germline, CDR1 is SGHDT, CDR2 YYEEEE. J gave up 2 bases and V 5 bases, and 8 bases lay outside the gene matches. As DNA, the CDR3 is TGTGCCAGCAGACGCTACAGGGGATCCACAGATACGCAGTATTTT. This encodes CASRRYRGSTDTQYF.